This TCR beta chain was profiled in a study of shared clonotypes between healthy human individuals. Study-level information: The plates for each donor numbered three CD4 naive, three CD4 memory, two CD8 naive and one CD8 memory.

Libraries were prepared by immunoSEQ multiplex PCR; TCRdb keeps only in-frame clonotypes and omits some of them. This table has 1 million to 1.2 million clones, 60% to 80% appearing once. This CDR3 is built from 16 residues. Looked up from germline, CDR1 is SGHRS and CDR2 is YFSETQ. Trimming removed 2 bases at V and 7 bases at J, with 21 bases between. Sequencing was carried out using memory CD4+ T cells from PBMCs. Regarding subset: CD45RA-negative fraction. The genes are TRBV5-1 and TRBJ1-2; D is perhaps TRBD1 (5 bases). The receptor's source is a young man in good health. Some clones in this sample may be carry-over from other donors' samples. The CDR3, as DNA: TGCGCCAGCAGCTTATCCCCCGGGGCGGGGGGAATTGGCTACACCTTC. This sequence encodes CASSLSPGAGGIGYTF.